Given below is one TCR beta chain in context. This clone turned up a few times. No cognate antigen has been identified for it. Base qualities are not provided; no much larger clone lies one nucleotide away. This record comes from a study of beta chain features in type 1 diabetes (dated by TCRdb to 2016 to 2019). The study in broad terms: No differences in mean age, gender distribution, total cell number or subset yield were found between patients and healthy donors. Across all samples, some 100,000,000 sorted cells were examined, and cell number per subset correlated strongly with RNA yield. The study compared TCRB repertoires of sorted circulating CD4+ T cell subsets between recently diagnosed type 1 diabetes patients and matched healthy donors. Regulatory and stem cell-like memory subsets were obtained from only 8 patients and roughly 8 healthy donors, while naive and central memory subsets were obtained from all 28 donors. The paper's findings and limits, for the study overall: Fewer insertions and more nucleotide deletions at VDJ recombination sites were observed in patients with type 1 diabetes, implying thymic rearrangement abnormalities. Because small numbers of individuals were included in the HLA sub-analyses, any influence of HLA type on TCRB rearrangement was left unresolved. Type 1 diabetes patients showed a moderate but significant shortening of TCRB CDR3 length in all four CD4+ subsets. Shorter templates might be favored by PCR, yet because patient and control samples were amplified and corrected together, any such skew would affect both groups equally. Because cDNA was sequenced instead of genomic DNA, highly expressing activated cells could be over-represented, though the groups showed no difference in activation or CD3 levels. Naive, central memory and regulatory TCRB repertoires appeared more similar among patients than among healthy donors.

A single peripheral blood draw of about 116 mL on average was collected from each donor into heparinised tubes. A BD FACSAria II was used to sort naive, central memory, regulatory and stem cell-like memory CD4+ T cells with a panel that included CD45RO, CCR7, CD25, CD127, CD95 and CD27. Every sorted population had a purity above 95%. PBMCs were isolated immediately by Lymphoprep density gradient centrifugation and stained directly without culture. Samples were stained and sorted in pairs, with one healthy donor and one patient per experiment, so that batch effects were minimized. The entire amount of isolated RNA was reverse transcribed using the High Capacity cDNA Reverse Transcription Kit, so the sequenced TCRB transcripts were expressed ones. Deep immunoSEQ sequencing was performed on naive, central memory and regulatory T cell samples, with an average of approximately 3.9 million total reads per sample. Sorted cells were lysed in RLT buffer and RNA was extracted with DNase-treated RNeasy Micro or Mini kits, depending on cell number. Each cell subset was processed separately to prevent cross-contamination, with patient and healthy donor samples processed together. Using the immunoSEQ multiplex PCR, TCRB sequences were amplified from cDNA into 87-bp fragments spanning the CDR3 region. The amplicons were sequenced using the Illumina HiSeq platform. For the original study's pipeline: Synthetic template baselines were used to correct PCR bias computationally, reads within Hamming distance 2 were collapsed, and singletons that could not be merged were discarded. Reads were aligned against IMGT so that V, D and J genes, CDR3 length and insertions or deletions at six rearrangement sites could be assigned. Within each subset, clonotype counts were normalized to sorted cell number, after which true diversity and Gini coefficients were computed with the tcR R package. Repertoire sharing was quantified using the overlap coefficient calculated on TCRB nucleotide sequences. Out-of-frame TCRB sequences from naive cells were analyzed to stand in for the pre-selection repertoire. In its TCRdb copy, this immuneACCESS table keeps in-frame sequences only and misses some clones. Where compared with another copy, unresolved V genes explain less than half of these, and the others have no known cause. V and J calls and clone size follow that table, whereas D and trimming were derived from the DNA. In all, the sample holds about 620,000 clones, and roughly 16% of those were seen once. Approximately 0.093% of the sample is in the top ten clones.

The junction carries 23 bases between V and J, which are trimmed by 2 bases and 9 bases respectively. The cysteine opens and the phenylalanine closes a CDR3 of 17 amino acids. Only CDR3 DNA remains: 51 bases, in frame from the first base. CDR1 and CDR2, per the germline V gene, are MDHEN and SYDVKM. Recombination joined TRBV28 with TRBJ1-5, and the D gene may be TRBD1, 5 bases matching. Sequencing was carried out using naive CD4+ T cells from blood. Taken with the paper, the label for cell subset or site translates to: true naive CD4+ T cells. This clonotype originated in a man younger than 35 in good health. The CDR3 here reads CASSLVRTGPLGRPQHF. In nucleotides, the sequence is TGTGCCAGCAGTTTAGTCAGAACAGGTCCCTTGGGGAGGCCCCAGCATTTT.